This T cell receptor beta chain is from a study of blood T cell repertoires in COVID-19. The CDR3 is 15 amino acids. The germline V gene encodes CDR1 KGHSH and CDR2 LQKENI. Trimming removed 0 bases from V and 7 bases from J; junction bases left unmatched: 6. Source study methods: Counts of nucleated cells, estimated from reference gene primer amplification, were obtained. Some clones are missing from TCRdb's copy, which holds only in-frame ones; the method was immunoSEQ multiplex PCR. V and J calls and clone size come straight from that table; D and trimming were deduced from the DNA. Among about 160,000 clones listed, 92% were seen once.

The source is a man aged 25-40 years with COVID-19, enrolled during active disease. Sequenced material: peripheral blood. The rearrangement links TRBV18 to TRBJ2-5; 9 bases fit TRBD1. The CDR3 bases are TGTGCCAGCTCACCACCCGGGACAGGGAAGGGGACCCAGTACTTC. Translation gives CASSPPGTGKGTQYF.